The clone carrying this T cell receptor beta chain was picked up one time. Profiling relied on immunoSEQ multiplex PCR, and the TCRdb table lists in-frame clones only, not all of them. The table lists roughly 53,000 clones, approximately 86% of them singletons. This record comes from a study of blood T cell repertoires in COVID-19. Overall study context: The origin of the acute and convalescent COVID-19 samples was the United States, Italy and Spain.

The CDR3 spans 15 residues. J lost 10 bases, V lost 1 base, and 15 bases had no gene match. Germline lookup yields CDR1 GTSNPN and CDR2 SVGIG (reference sequence). Sequencing input: peripheral blood. This rearrangement joins TRBV30 to TRBJ1-1, with TRBD1 matching 7 bases. The sequence derives from a man in his forties with active COVID-19. The CDR3 reads CAWSAGQRIFRGAFF. DNA for the CDR3: TGTGCCTGGAGTGCGGGACAGCGAATATTTAGGGGAGCTTTCTTT.